Below, 15 T cell receptor beta chains from the same sample are listed, as sequenced in a study of beta chain features in type 1 diabetes (dated by TCRdb to the late 2010s). General conclusions and limits of the study: A moderate but significant shortening of TCRB CDR3 length was observed in type 1 diabetes patients in all four CD4+ subsets.

What these receptors recognize is not known. The library was made by the immunoSEQ multiplex PCR assay. The High Capacity cDNA Reverse Transcription Kit was used to reverse transcribe all of the isolated RNA, meaning that expressed TCRB transcripts were what got sequenced. The clones in this table, taken by TCRdb from immuneACCESS, are in-frame only. Not every clone is retained; where verified, under half of the shortfall comes from an unresolved V gene, and the cause of the rest is unknown. Here the sample has about 700,000 clones; around an eighth occur a single time. Jointly, the top ten make up 0.022% of the sample. The sequenced material came from naive CD4+ T cells from blood. Sample cell subset or site, as interpreted from the label and publication: true naive CD4+ T cells. These TCRs come from a young man with type 1 diabetes.

The V gene is TRBV7-9, the J gene TRBJ1-2, with unresolved D. The CDR3 contains 9 residues. CDR1 and CDR2 (germline): SEHNR, FQNEAQ (reference sequence). V gave up 11 bases and J gave up 10 bases, with 11 bases separating them. The CDR3 reads CASSPYYTF. The DNA for the CDR3 is TGTGCCTCCTCCCCCTACTACACCTTC.

V usage is TRBV29-1 and J usage is TRBJ2-1, with D maybe TRBD2 (6 bases). Between the trimmed V and J ends, which lost 4 bases and 1 base, there was a span of 11 bases. This CDR3 region has 14 residues. Germline V gene sequence: CDR1 SQVTM, CDR2 ANQGSEA. The CDR3 DNA sequence: TGCAGCGTTGGCCCCGGGGGTTCCTACAATGAGCAGTTCTTC. Protein sequence: CSVGPGGSYNEQFF.

This clone showed up just a few times. The chain recombines TRBV4-1 with TRBJ2-5; D is unresolved. There are 15 residues in the CDR3. Looked up from germline, CDR1 is MGHRA and CDR2 is YSYEKL. V was clipped by 5 bases and J by 4 bases, with 17 bases between them. For the CDR3, the DNA is TGCGCCAGCAGCAATGCCCAATATGCAGGAGAGACCCAGTACTTC. The encoded protein is CASSNAQYAGETQYF.

V gene TRBV11-2 combines with J gene TRBJ1-2; TRBD1 matches at 10 bases. Trimming removed 0 bases from V and 8 bases from J; junction bases left unmatched: 6. CDR1 and CDR2 (germline): SGHAT, FQNNGV. The CDR3 contains 15 residues. DNA of the CDR3: TGTGCCAGCAGCTTAGATCTTTGGGACAGGGGAGGCTACACCTTC. Translating it yields CASSLDLWDRGGYTF.

This clone appeared a few times. The chain couples TRBV2 to TRBJ2-5; D ambiguous. Trimming stripped 9 bases from V and 2 bases from J, with 7 bases between. CDR1 and CDR2 (germline): SNHLY, FYNNEI. CDR3 length equals 11 residues. CDR3 in amino acids: CASVGQETQYF. DNA of the CDR3: TGTGCCAGTGTGGGGCAAGAGACCCAGTACTTC.

This clone has a handful of counts. J is TRBJ1-1 and V is TRBV29-1, with D uncertain. Germline V gene lookup returns CDR1 SQVTM and CDR2 ANQGSEA. The CDR3 loop spans 10 amino acids. CDR3 in DNA: TGCAGTGGAGCCCAGGCTGAAGCTTTCTTT. It encodes CSGAQAEAFF. Using reference TRBV29-1 and TRBJ1-1 for the parts outside the CDR3, the full variable domain is SAVISQKPSRDICQRGTSLTIQCQVDSQVTMMFWYRQQPGQSLTLIATANQGSEATYESGFVIDKFPISRPNLTFSTLTVSNMSPEDSSIYLCSGAQAEAFFGQGTRLTVV.

The chain couples TRBV10-3 to TRBJ2-5, with D unresolved. Per the germline V gene, CDR1 is ENHRY and CDR2 is SYGVKD. The CDR3 spans 14 residues. V dropped 1 base and J dropped 3 bases, with 9 bases sitting between them. CDR3 loop: CAISEFENEETQYF. The CDR3 DNA reads TGTGCCATCAGTGAGTTTGAGAATGAAGAGACCCAGTACTTC.

This clone was counted only a few times. The V and J genes are TRBV9 and TRBJ2-2, with D possibly matching TRBD2 (6 bases). The length of the CDR3 is 14 residues. Trimming took 2 bases from V and 5 from J, leaving 10 bases between them. Germline assignment: CDR1 SGDLS and CDR2 YYNGEE. The CDR3 protein is CASSVRDRTGELFF. As DNA, the CDR3 is TGTGCCAGCAGCGTGCGGGATCGAACCGGGGAGCTGTTTTTT.

This clone showed up just a few times. The chain links TRBV19 to TRBJ2-5; 13 bases match TRBD2. Germline loops: CDR1 LNHDA, CDR2 SQIVND (reference sequence). This CDR3 spans 15 amino acids. V shed 3 bases, J shed 6 bases, and the junction held 4 bases outside the gene matches. CDR3 bases: TGTGCCAGTAGTATCTCGGGACTAGCGGGAAAGACCCAGTACTTC. Translation gives CASSISGLAGKTQYF.

This clone was detected only a few times. This chain uses TRBV28 with TRBJ2-3; D gene ambiguous. CDR3 length: 12 residues. V lost 10 bases and J 8 bases, leaving 16 bases between the germline ends. Germline-derived CDR1 and CDR2 are MDHEN and SYDVKM. DNA for the CDR3: TGTGCCACCCTATCAATGGCGCGTACGCAGTATTTT. As protein: CATLSMARTQYF.

This rearrangement joins TRBV11-3 to TRBJ1-6; no firm D call. The CDR3 has 13 amino acids. CDR1 is SGHNT and CDR2 is YENEEA in the germline V gene. The V gene lost 6 bases and the J gene lost 6 bases, with 9 bases spanning the gap. CDR3 loop: CASSLPLNSPLHF. In nucleotides, the CDR3 is TGTGCCAGCAGTCTGCCCCTTAATTCACCCCTCCACTTT.

The chain uses TRBV6-5 and TRBJ1-4; tentative D call: TRBD1 (5 bases). Germline loops: CDR1 MNHEY, CDR2 SVGAGI. This CDR3 is built from 14 residues. Trimming took 6 bases from V and 3 from J, leaving 11 bases between them. The CDR3 region is CASSDGGANEKLFF. Here the CDR3 DNA reads TGTGCCAGCAGCGACGGGGGAGCTAATGAAAAACTGTTTTTT.

The chain has TRBV21-1 and TRBJ1-6; the tabulated D call, TRBD1, remains unverified against the DNA. TRBV21-1 is noted as a pseudogene. The CDR3 length is 15 residues. CDR3 protein: CASSKMGPSLSPLHF. DNA of the CDR3: TGTGCCAGCAGCAAAATGGGCCCTTCGTTGTCACCCCTCCACTTT.

This clone turned up a few times. J is TRBJ1-4 and V is TRBV2; a possible D gene is TRBD1 (6 bases). Germline V lookup: CDR1 SNHLY, CDR2 FYNNEI. V was shortened by 7 bases and J by 7 bases, with 13 bases between the two germline ends. The CDR3 is 13 residues long. CDR3 nucleotides: TGTGCCAGCAACCGGGGGCGCCGTGAAAAACTGTTTTTT. The encoded protein is CASNRGRREKLFF. Full variable domain (remainder filled in from reference TRBV2 and TRBJ1-4): EPEVTQTPSHQVTQMGQEVILRCVPISNHLYFYWYRQILGQKVEFLVSFYNNEISEKSEIFDDQFSVERPDGSNFTLKIRSTKLEDSAMYFCASNRGRREKLFFGSGTQLSVL.

This clone was observed a handful of times. This sample includes further DNA sequences coding for the same CDR3. This rearrangement joins TRBV6-1 to TRBJ2-3; D unclear. V shed 6 bases and J shed 2 bases, with 3 bases lying between them. Germline values: CDR1 MNHNS, CDR2 SASEGT. The CDR3 loop spans 11 amino acids. The CDR3 DNA reads as TGTGCCAGCAGCAACACAGATACGCAGTATTTT. Residues: CASSNTDTQYF.